This T cell receptor beta chain was recorded in a study of shared clonotypes between healthy human individuals. At the level of the study: Each donor's CD4 naive and CD4 memory cells filled three plates apiece, CD8 naive two, and CD8 memory one.

Looked up from germline, CDR1 is MDHEN and CDR2 is SYDVKM. V was pared by 2 bases and J by 5 bases, with 9 bases between. The CDR3 spans 13 residues. Only in-frame clones appear in the TCRdb table, and some are missing; sequencing was by immunoSEQ multiplex PCR. The repertoire holds about 1 million clones, with 70% to 80% as singletons. Study-wide results and caveats: The authors sampled blood alone, and tissue repertoires likely differ.

As to this clone: As yet, its antigen is unknown. Different DNA sequences within this sample yield the same CDR3.

Sequencing used memory CD4+ T cells sorted from blood. As to subset: CD45RA-negative fraction. The clonotype comes from a young man in good health. V and J are TRBV28 and TRBJ1-2, with D perhaps TRBD1 (5 bases). The DNA for the CDR3 is TGTGCCAGCAGTTTACGTGGGGGGTATGGCTACACCTTC. This codes for CASSLRGGYGYTF.